This T cell receptor beta chain was profiled in a study of stem cell transplantation in POMP-related autoinflammatory disease. Study-wide context: After transplant, neutrophils and platelets showed 100% graft donor chimerism through one year.

PRAID combined immunodeficiency and autoinflammation. Only in-frame clones appear in the TCRdb table, and some are missing; sequencing was by immunoSEQ multiplex PCR. The data hold some 68,000 clones, with approximately 91% observed a single time. For this clone: Its antigen is still unknown.

Study outcomes and limitations: Patients with PRAID showed a restricted number of unique TRB V-J gene pairings. Across all analyzed T-cell subsets, patients with PRAID tended toward reduced diversity and increased clonality.

The length of the CDR3 is 11 residues. V dropped 8 bases and J dropped 2 bases, with 7 bases sitting between them. Germline V gene sequence: CDR1 DFQATT, CDR2 SNEGSKA (reference sequence). Source: CD4+ T cells from PBMCs, taken after stem cell transplantation. The chain combines TRBV20-1 with TRBJ2-1; D gene ambiguous. The TCR comes from a human patient with POMP-related autoinflammation and immune dysregulation (PRAID). The graft donor may have contributed some T cells. The CDR3 is CSKVPYNEQFF. In DNA, the CDR3 is TGCAGTAAGGTTCCCTACAATGAGCAGTTCTTC.